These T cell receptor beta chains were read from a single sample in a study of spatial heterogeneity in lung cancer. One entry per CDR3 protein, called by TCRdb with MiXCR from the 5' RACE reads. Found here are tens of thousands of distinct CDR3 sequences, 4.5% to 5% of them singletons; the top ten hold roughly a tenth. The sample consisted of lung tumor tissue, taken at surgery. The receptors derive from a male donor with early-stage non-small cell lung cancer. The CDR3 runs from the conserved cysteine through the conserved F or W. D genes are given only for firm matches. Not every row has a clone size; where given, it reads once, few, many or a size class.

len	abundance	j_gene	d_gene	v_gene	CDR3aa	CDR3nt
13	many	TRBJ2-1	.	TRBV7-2	CASSPRPLGEQFF	TGTGCCAGCAGCCCCCGACCGTTGGGTGAGCAGTTCTTC
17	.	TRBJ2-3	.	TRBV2	CASSESGSTLPTDTQYF	TGTGCCAGCAGTGAGTCGGGGAGCACTCTACCCACAGATACGCAGTATTTT
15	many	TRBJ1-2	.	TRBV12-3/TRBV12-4	CASSYPQAGNYGYTF	TGTGCCAGCAGTTACCCTCAAGCAGGGAACTATGGCTACACCTTC
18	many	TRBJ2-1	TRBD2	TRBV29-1	CSVEGVAGVSYSYNEQFF	TGCAGCGTTGAGGGGGTCGCGGGAGTGTCCTACTCCTACAATGAGCAGTTCTTC
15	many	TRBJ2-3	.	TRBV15	CATSFPQAATDTQYF	TGTGCCACCAGCTTCCCTCAAGCGGCAACAGATACGCAGTATTTT
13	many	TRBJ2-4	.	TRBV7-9	CASSLDGGGIQYF	TGTGCCAGCAGCTTAGATGGGGGTGGCATTCAGTACTTC
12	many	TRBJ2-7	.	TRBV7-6	CASSPLSYEQYF	TGTGCCAGCAGCCCACTCTCCTACGAGCAGTACTTC
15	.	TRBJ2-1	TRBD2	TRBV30	CAWGGGGRPLFEQFF	TGTGCCTGGGGAGGAGGCGGGAGGCCTCTTTTTGAGCAGTTCTTC
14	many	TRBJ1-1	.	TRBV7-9	CASSLTGPSPEAFF	TGTGCCAGCAGCTTAACAGGGCCGTCGCCTGAAGCTTTCTTT
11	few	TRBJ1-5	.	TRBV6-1	CASSDLGPQHF	TGTGCCAGCAGTGATCTGGGACCCCAGCATTTT
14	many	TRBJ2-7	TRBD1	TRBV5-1	CASSEGQGFYEQYF	TGCGCCAGCAGCGAAGGACAGGGATTCTACGAGCAGTACTTC
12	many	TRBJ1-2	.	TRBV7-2	CASSPNRHGYTF	TGTGCCAGCAGCCCAAACAGGCACGGCTACACCTTC
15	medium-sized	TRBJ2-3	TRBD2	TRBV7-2	CASSLVGRAADTQYF	TGTGCCAGCAGCTTAGTCGGGAGGGCGGCAGATACGCAGTATTTT
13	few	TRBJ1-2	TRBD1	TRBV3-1	CASRGDRQNGYTF	TGTGCCAGCAGGGGGGACAGACAAAATGGCTACACCTTC
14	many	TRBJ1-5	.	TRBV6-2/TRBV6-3	CASSPAGGNQPQHF	TGTGCCAGCAGCCCGGCGGGGGGGAATCAGCCCCAGCATTTT
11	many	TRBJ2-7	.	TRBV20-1	CSARGGYEQYF	TGCAGTGCCAGGGGGGGGTACGAGCAGTACTTC
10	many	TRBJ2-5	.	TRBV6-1	CATYLGAQYF	TGTGCCACTTACCTTGGGGCCCAGTACTTC
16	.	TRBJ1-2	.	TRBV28	CASTSAPGGSGYGYTF	TGTGCCAGCACTTCCGCGCCGGGGGGATCGGGCTATGGCTACACCTTC
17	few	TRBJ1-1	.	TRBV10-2	CARLLQIPKGPNTEAFF	TGCGCCAGACTCTTACAGATCCCAAAAGGGCCGAACACTGAAGCTTTCTTT
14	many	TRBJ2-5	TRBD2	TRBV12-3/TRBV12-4	CASSSGLAGETQYF	TGTGCCAGCAGTTCGGGACTAGCGGGAGAGACCCAGTACTTC
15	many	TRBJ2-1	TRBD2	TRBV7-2	CASNLGGNSYNEQFF	TGTGCCAGCAATCTGGGGGGGAACTCCTACAATGAGCAGTTCTTC
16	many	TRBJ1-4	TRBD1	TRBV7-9	CASSSGQAPRGEKLFF	TGTGCCAGCAGCTCCGGACAGGCCCCACGGGGGGAAAAACTGTTTTTT
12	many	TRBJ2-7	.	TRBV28	CASSFGGAEQYF	TGTGCCAGCAGTTTTGGGGGGGCCGAGCAGTACTTC
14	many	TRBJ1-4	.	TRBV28	CASSLWGASEKLFF	TGTGCCAGCAGTTTATGGGGGGCTTCTGAAAAACTGTTTTTT
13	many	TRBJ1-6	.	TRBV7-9	CASSGSYNSPLHF	TGTGCCAGCTCGGGCTCCTATAATTCACCCCTCCACTTT
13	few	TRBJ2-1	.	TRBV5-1	CASSFGQYNEQFF	TGCGCCAGCAGCTTTGGGCAATACAATGAGCAGTTCTTC
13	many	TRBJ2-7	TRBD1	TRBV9	CASSGQGAYEQYF	TGTGCCAGCAGCGGTCAGGGGGCATACGAGCAGTACTTC
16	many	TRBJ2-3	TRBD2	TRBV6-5	CASSRGLAGVRDTQYF	TGTGCCAGCAGCCGCGGACTAGCGGGAGTCAGGGATACGCAGTATTTT
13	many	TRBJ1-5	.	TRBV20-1	CSAILGIGQPQHF	TGCAGTGCTATCCTGGGGATAGGTCAGCCCCAGCATTTT
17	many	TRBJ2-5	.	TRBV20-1	CSARDWGSPEHQETQYF	TGCAGTGCTAGAGATTGGGGCAGCCCCGAGCACCAAGAGACCCAGTACTTC
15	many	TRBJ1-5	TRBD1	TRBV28	CASSTGGSSNQPQHF	TGTGCCAGCAGTACAGGGGGCAGTAGCAATCAGCCCCAGCATTTT
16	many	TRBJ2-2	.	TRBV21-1	CASSKVGTGYTGELFF	TGTGCCAGCAGCAAAGTAGGGACGGGATACACCGGGGAGCTGTTTTTT
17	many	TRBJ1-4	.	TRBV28	CASSTYRVGRANEKLFF	TGTGCCAGCAGTACCTACAGGGTAGGGAGAGCTAATGAAAAACTGTTTTTT